The rows below give T cell receptor delta chains drawn from one sample of a study of gamma-delta chains in newborns, infants, children. TCRdb fed the reads into CATT to redo clone calling. The sample gives over 4,000 delta-chain clones, about 5% of which show up once; approximately 11% is in the top ten. Sequencing was performed on blood. Receptor source: a child who was a newborn, infant or young child, either healthy, febrile or measles-vaccinated (not recorded which). CDR3s include the opening cysteine and the closing phenylalanine or tryptophan. A D gene is named only where the DNA matches it firmly. Clone size is stated in some rows and not others, as once, few, many or a class when expanded.

J gene	V gene	clone size	D gene	CDR3 protein	CDR3 DNA
TRDJ3	TRDV2	medium-sized	TRDD3	CACDTVLGVSSWDTRQMFF	TGTGCCTGTGACACCGTACTGGGGGTAAGCTCCTGGGACACCCGACAGATGTTTTTC
TRDJ3	TRDV2	few	TRDD3	CACDRVWGSSWDTRQMFF	TGTGCCTGTGACAGGGTCTGGGGGAGCTCCTGGGACACCCGACAGATGTTTTTC
TRDJ1	TRDV1	-	TRDD3	CALGDWGIPHTDKLIF	TGTGCTCTTGGTGATTGGGGGATACCCCACACCGATAAACTCATCTTT
TRDJ2	TRDV2	-	TRDD3	CACVSKGRDTRAQLFF	TGTGCCTGTGTTTCCAAAGGGAGGGATACAAGAGCACAACTCTTCTTT
TRDJ1	TRDV2	-	TRDD3	CACDTVLGDPYTDKLIF	TGTGCCTGTGACACCGTACTGGGGGACCCCTACACCGATAAACTCATCTTT
TRDJ3	TRDV2	-	TRDD3	CACDPTGGTGGSWDTRQMFF	TGTGCCTGTGACCCAACGGGGGGTACTGGGGGCTCCTGGGACACCCGACAGATGTTTTTC
TRDJ1	TRDV1	-	TRDD3	CALGLSRSYRLGDTSDKLIF	TGTGCTCTTGGCCTTTCCCGGTCCTACCGACTGGGGGATACGAGCGATAAACTCATCTTT
TRDJ3	TRDV3	-	TRDD3	CAFTPILRGYESLSWDTRQMFF	TGTGCCTTTACCCCAATTCTCCGGGGATACGAGTCACTCTCCTGGGACACCCGACAGATGTTTTTC
TRDJ2	TRDV2	few	-	CACAILGARSSHLFF	TGTGCCTGTGCCATCTTGGGGGCCCGCTCATCACACCTCTTCTTT
TRDJ3	TRDV2	few	TRDD3	CACDTSYWGIAGRDTRQMFF	TGTGCCTGTGACACCTCGTACTGGGGGATAGCCGGCCGGGACACCCGACAGATGTTTTTC
TRDJ3	TRDV1	few	TRDD3	CALGELLGVFPSWDTRQMFF	TGTGCTCTTGGGGAACTACTGGGGGTTTTCCCCTCCTGGGACACCCGACAGATGTTTTTC
TRDJ2	TRDV2	few	TRDD3	CACDTWGIPAQLFF	TGTGCCTGTGACACCTGGGGGATACCAGCACAACTCTTCTTT
TRDJ3	TRDV2	few	TRDD3	CACDAGGYGSWDTRQMFF	TGTGCCTGTGACGCTGGGGGATACGGTTCCTGGGACACCCGACAGATGTTTTTC
TRDJ3	TRDV2	-	TRDD3	CACDTAWGIPSSSWDTRQMFF	TGTGCCTGTGACACCGCCTGGGGGATCCCCTCAAGCTCCTGGGACACCCGACAGATGTTTTTC
TRDJ3	TRDV2	-	TRDD3	CACDTVLGDYSWDTRQMFF	TGTGCCTGTGACACCGTACTGGGGGACTACTCCTGGGACACCCGACAGATGTTTTTC
TRDJ1	TRDV1	-	TRDD3	CALGELGPPVLGDTGYYTDKLIF	TGTGCTCTTGGGGAACTAGGGCCTCCAGTACTGGGGGATACGGGGTACTACACCGATAAACTCATCTTT
TRDJ2	TRDV2	-	TRDD3	CACDPVRLGVTSTAQLFF	TGTGCCTGTGACCCGGTACGACTGGGGGTTACTTCGACAGCACAACTCTTCTTT
TRDJ1	TRDV2	-	TRDD3	CACDKLGDDKLIF	TGTGCCTGTGACAAACTGGGGGATGATAAACTCATCTTT
TRDJ2	TRDV3	-	-	CAFGVTAQLFF	TGTGCCTTTGGGGTGACAGCACAACTCTTCTTT
TRDJ3	TRDV2	few	TRDD3	CACGTVLGDTWDTRQMFF	TGTGCCTGTGGTACCGTACTGGGGGATACCTGGGACACCCGACAGATGTTTTTC
TRDJ3	TRDV2	-	TRDD3	CACDTAGGYPSSWDTRQMFF	TGTGCCTGTGACACCGCTGGGGGATACCCGAGCTCCTGGGACACCCGACAGATGTTTTTC
TRDJ3	TRDV2	few	TRDD3	CACDTVGDTSSWDTRQMFF	TGTGCCTGTGACACGGTGGGGGATACGAGCTCCTGGGACACCCGACAGATGTTTTTC
TRDJ1	TRDV2	large	TRDD3	CACDLLGDTRTDKLIF	TGTGCCTGTGATTTACTGGGGGATACGCGCACCGATAAACTCATCTTT
TRDJ1	TRDV1	-	TRDD3	CALGVRFLYWGIQGYTDKLIF	TGTGCTCTTGGGGTTCGCTTCCTGTACTGGGGGATACAGGGATACACCGATAAACTCATCTTT
TRDJ1	TRDV2	-	-	CACERIQSDKLIF	TGTGCCTGTGAAAGGATACAGAGCGATAAACTCATCTTT
TRDJ1	TRDV1	-	-	CALGESILDTDKLIF	TGTGCTCTTGGGGAATCTATACTTGACACCGATAAACTCATCTTT
TRDJ1	TRDV2	few	-	CACDTVLGTGYTDKLIF	TGTGCCTGTGACACCGTACTGGGAACGGGGTACACCGATAAACTCATCTTT
TRDJ2	TRDV2	-	TRDD3	CACDRLGDTTQLFF	TGTGCCTGTGACAGACTGGGGGATACGACACAACTCTTCTTT
TRDJ2	TRDV2	few	TRDD3	CACDTYGLVGGALTAQLFF	TGCGCCTGTGACACATACGGCTTGGTTGGGGGAGCTTTGACAGCACAACTCTTCTTT
TRDJ3	TRDV2	few	TRDD3	CACDTVLGDKWDTRQMFF	TGTGCCTGTGACACCGTACTGGGGGATAAATGGGACACCCGACAGATGTTTTTC
TRDJ1	TRDV2	large	TRDD3	CACDVLGDPYTDKLIF	TGTGCCTGTGACGTACTGGGGGATCCGTACACCGATAAACTCATCTTT
TRDJ2	TRDV1	few	TRDD3	CALGDIRAFLSGGYLAAQLFF	TGTGCTCTTGGGGACATACGGGCCTTCCTTTCTGGGGGATACCTGGCAGCACAACTCTTCTTT
TRDJ1	TRDV1	few	-	CALGNALGSRGLYTDKLIF	TGTGCTCTTGGGAACGCCCTCGGGAGCAGGGGACTCTACACCGATAAACTCATCTTT
TRDJ2	TRAV29/DV5	-	TRDD3	CAASVLGDTPLTAQLFF	TGTGCAGCAAGCGTACTGGGGGATACTCCATTGACAGCACAACTATTCTTT
TRDJ2	TRDV2	few	TRDD3	CACDTLGETGPLTAQLFF	TGTGCCTGTGACACTCTGGGGGAGACTGGACCTTTGACAGCACAACTCTTCTTT
TRDJ1	TRDV2	medium-sized	TRDD3	CACDTVFWGPSTSTDKLIF	TGTGCCTGTGACACGGTCTTCTGGGGGCCCTCCACTTCTACCGATAAACTCATCTTT
TRDJ2	TRDV1	few	TRDD3	CALGSPFPLNWGIHPLTAQLFF	TGTGCTCTTGGGTCCCCATTTCCGTTAAACTGGGGGATACACCCTTTGACAGCACAACTCTTCTTT
TRDJ2	TRDV2	few	TRDD3	CACDTYRGIRTAQLFF	TGTGCCTGTGACACGTACCGGGGGATACGCACAGCACAACTCTTCTTT
TRDJ1	TRDV2	few	TRDD3	CACDPVLGDTRGNDKLIF	TGTGCCTGTGACCCTGTACTGGGGGATACGCGAGGGAACGATAAACTCATCTTT
TRDJ1	TRDV2	-	TRDD3	CACDAILGDTPYTDKLIF	TGTGCCTGTGACGCTATACTGGGGGATACGCCGTACACCGATAAACTCATCTTT
TRDJ2	TRAV29/DV5	-	TRDD3	CAASAYWGMTAQLFF	TGTGCAGCAAGCGCGTACTGGGGGATGACAGCACAACTCTTCTTT
TRDJ3	TRDV2	few	TRDD3	CACDTVLGDNPSWDTRQMFF	TGTGCCTGTGACACCGTACTGGGGGATAACCCCTCCTGGGACACCCGACAGATGTTTTTC
TRDJ1	TRDV1	few	TRDD3	CALGELSWGIYTDKLIF	TGTGCTCTTGGGGAACTTTCATGGGGGATATACACCGATAAACTCATCTTT
TRDJ3	TRDV2	-	-	CACDTVKRDRSSWDTRQMFF	TGTGCCTGTGACACCGTTAAGAGGGATAGGAGCTCCTGGGACACCCGACAGATGTTTTTC
TRDJ1	TRAV29/DV5	-	TRDD3	CAATDCGGCYTDKLIF	TGTGCAGCAACGGATTGTGGGGGATGTTACACCGATAAACTCATCTTT
TRDJ2	TRDV2	medium-sized	TRDD3	CACDSVLGDTRWTAQLFF	TGTGCCTGTGACTCCGTACTGGGGGATACCCGTTGGACAGCACAACTCTTCTTT
TRDJ1	TRAV29/DV5	-	TRDD3	CAVSTGGYRHTDKLIF	TGTGCAGTAAGTACTGGGGGATACCGGCACACCGATAAACTCATCTTT
TRDJ2	TRDV2	few	TRDD3	CACDRGYPAQLFF	TGTGCCTGTGATCGGGGATACCCAGCACAACTCTTCTTT
TRDJ3	TRDV2	medium-sized	TRDD3	CACDTGWGIRSSWDTRQMFF	TGTGCCTGTGACACCGGCTGGGGGATACGGAGCTCCTGGGACACCCGACAGATGTTTTTC